The 16 T cell receptor beta chains presented below share a single source sample, sequenced in a study of blood T cells in healthy people across ages. Primed by a sample-barcoded 5' primer and a J-beta primer mix, a second PCR proceeded for about 6 to 11 cycles. TCRdb reanalysed the 5' RACE reads using MiXCR and keeps one entry per CDR3 protein. The sample has 1,300,000 or so distinct CDR3 sequences; approximately 63% are singletons. The sequenced sample consisted of blood. Every receptor here comes from a man younger than 30 in good health.

The J gene is TRBJ2-1, the V gene TRBV20-1; D tentatively reads TRBD1 or TRBD2 (6 bases each). Trimming pared 5 bases from V and 13 bases from J, leaving 24 bases between. The V gene's germline CDR1 is DFQATT and CDR2 SNEGSKA (reference sequence). CDR3 length: 14 amino acids. The CDR3: CSAGGGRRQETQFF. CDR3 nucleotides: TGCAGTGCTGGAGGGGGGAGGCGACAAGAGACCCAGTTCTTC.

This chain links TRBV20-1 with TRBJ2-1, with 8 bases identical to TRBD2. V dropped 1 base and J dropped 0; count of bases not matched to a gene: 5. Germline-derived CDR1 and CDR2 are DFQATT and SNEGSKA (reference sequence). CDR3 size: 16 residues. The CDR3 loop is CSARVSTSASYNEQFF. The CDR3 DNA reads TGCAGTGCTAGAGTCTCGACTAGCGCCTCCTACAATGAGCAGTTCTTC.

This chain connects TRBV10-3 to TRBJ2-3, with TRBD1 matching over 8 bases. Germline CDR1 and CDR2: ENHRY and SYGVKD. The CDR3 has 16 residues. With 7 bases clipped from V and 0 bases from J, the junction kept 9 bases outside the gene matches. The CDR3 reads CAITDRAVTSTDTQYF. The CDR3 DNA is TGTGCCATCACGGACAGGGCCGTAACTAGCACAGATACGCAGTATTTT.

The rearrangement links TRBV20-1 to TRBJ2-2, with D unresolved. The CDR3 is made up of 14 amino acids. Germline V gene sequence: CDR1 DFQATT, CDR2 SNEGSKA (reference sequence). V lost 0 bases and J 4 bases, leaving 9 bases between the germline ends. CDR3 DNA sequence: TGCAGTGCTAGAGATTCAACCCTCACCGGGGAGCTGTTTTTT. This codes for CSARDSTLTGELFF.

This clonotype was seen a few times. The J gene is TRBJ2-1, the V gene TRBV27, with 7 bases aligning to TRBD1. V lost 5 bases to trimming and J lost 6 bases; unmatched junction nucleotides: 7. The germline V gene encodes CDR1 MNHEY and CDR2 SMNVEV (reference sequence). CDR3 length: 14 residues. CDR3 in DNA: TGTGCCAGCAGTAGAGACAGGGTTCGCAATGAGCAGTTCTTC. Protein sequence: CASSRDRVRNEQFF.

This chain links TRBV20-1 with TRBJ2-1; 7 nucleotides agree with TRBD1. This CDR3 is built from 14 residues. The V gene end was trimmed by 7 bases and the J gene end by 7 bases; junction bases not matched to a gene: 13. CDR1 and CDR2 (germline): DFQATT, SNEGSKA (reference sequence). The CDR3 DNA reads TGCAGTGTTCTCAGGGGGAATGTTTTTAATGAGCAGTTCTTC. Encoded protein: CSVLRGNVFNEQFF.

The chain links TRBV24-1 to TRBJ2-1; D is unclear. Trimming removed 8 bases from V and 5 bases from J, with 27 bases in between. Germline values: CDR1 KGHDR, CDR2 SFDVKD. CDR3 size: 18 residues. CDR3 nucleotide sequence: TGTGCCACCATCCGCGCGCGACACGGGTTAATTCTGAACAATGAGCAGTTCTTC. This gives the protein CATIRARHGLILNNEQFF.

In this sample, this clonotype turned up a few times. The V and J genes are TRBV2 and TRBJ2-3; unclear D gene. Germline CDR1 SNHLY, CDR2 FYNNEI. The length of the CDR3 is 13 residues. Trimming took off 6 bases at V and 1 base at J, with 8 bases between the two ends. The CDR3: CASRLERTDTQYF. Here the CDR3 DNA reads TGTGCCAGCAGGTTGGAGCGCACAGATACGCAGTATTTT.

This clonotype was counted once. The chain links TRBV27 to TRBJ2-1, with D tentatively TRBD2 (5 bases). CDR3 length equals 14 residues. The V gene lost 3 bases and the J gene lost 3 bases, with 9 bases spanning the gap. Germline CDR1 is MNHEY and CDR2 is SMNVEV (reference sequence). In DNA form, the CDR3 reads TGTGCCAGCAGTTTGAGGGAATTCTACAATGAGCAGTTCTTC. Translation: CASSLREFYNEQFF.

The rearrangement joins TRBV3-1 to TRBJ2-1; D is unresolved. CDR1 and CDR2 (germline): LGHDT, YNNKEL (reference sequence). Trimming cost V 1 base and J 1 base, with 11 bases left between them. This CDR3 contains 16 residues. CDR3 nucleotides: TGTGCCAGCAGCCAAGCCGCGGTAGGGTCCTACAATGAGCAGTTCTTC. This translates into CASSQAAVGSYNEQFF.

This chain links TRBV20-1 with TRBJ2-3; TRBD2 agrees at 10 bases. CDR1 is DFQATT, CDR2 SNEGSKA, per germline (reference sequence). The junction had 4 bases not matched to a gene; V was cut back by 5 bases and J by 2 bases. This CDR3 has 14 amino acids. CDR3 in DNA: TGCAGTGCTCCTAGCGGGAGCCACACAGATACGCAGTATTTT. Translating gives CSAPSGSHTDTQYF.

The CDR3 is CASSEGQGGLSTLHF. CDR3 sequence (DNA): TGCGCCAGCAGCGAAGGACAGGGGGGTCTCAGCACCCTCCACTTT. The rearrangement links TRBV4-3 to TRBJ1-6; TRBD1 matches 10 bases. Germline values: CDR1 LGHNA, CDR2 YSLEER. With V trimmed by 5 bases and J by 14 bases, 12 bases remained unmatched. CDR3 length equals 15 residues.

This clonotype was seen once. The J gene is TRBJ2-2, the V gene TRBV12-3 or TRBV12-4; 10 nucleotides agree with TRBD2. CDR3 length: 15 residues. V trimming: 5 bases; J trimming: 4 bases; junction bases outside the gene matches: 4. CDR3 DNA: TGTGCCAGCAGTCAGACTAGCGGGTTCACCGGGGAGCTGTTTTTT. This codes for CASSQTSGFTGELFF.

This chain links TRBV28 with TRBJ2-3; 12 bases are a match to TRBD2. The V gene's germline CDR1 is MDHEN and CDR2 SYDVKM. The CDR3 sequence is 14 residues long. Germline trimming cut 6 bases from V and 6 bases from J; bases unmatched to any gene: 4. The CDR3 DNA sequence: TGTGCCAGCAGAACTAGCGGGGGGCCGGATACGCAGTATTTT. Amino acids: CASRTSGGPDTQYF.

This chain's CDR3 is CASSSIGSSDTQYF. DNA of the CDR3: TGCGCCAGCAGCTCCATAGGATCGTCAGATACGCAGTATTTT. This rearrangement joins TRBV5-1 to TRBJ2-3; no definite D call. Between the trimmed V and J ends, which lost 3 bases and 4 bases, there was a span of 12 bases. Per germline, CDR1 SGHRS and CDR2 YFSETQ. The CDR3 sequence is 14 residues long.

This chain joins TRBV10-3 and TRBJ1-1; D unresolved. Germline values: CDR1 ENHRY, CDR2 SYGVKD. The CDR3 is made up of 12 amino acids. Trimming pared 4 bases from V and 4 bases from J, leaving 7 bases between. The CDR3 spells CAISGSGTEAFF. Written as DNA, the CDR3 is TGTGCCATCAGTGGGTCTGGCACTGAAGCTTTCTTT.